What follows describes a single T cell receptor beta chain. No cognate antigen has been identified for it. No qualities accompany the bases; no much larger clone lies one base away. Via the germline V gene (reference sequence), CDR1 is GTSNPN and CDR2 SVGIG. Trimming costs V 2 bases and J 6 bases, and their ends lie 17 bases apart. The CDR3 has 15 amino acids, counting the end cysteine and phenylalanine. Here the CDR3 DNA is all that survives: 45 bases in frame from base 1. This specimen comes from a study of blood T cell repertoires in COVID-19 (dated by TCRdb to the early 2020s). Regarding the research as a whole: Samples covering the acute and convalescent phases of COVID-19 were provided by collaborators in the United States, Italy and Spain. The material from the prospective study consisted of cDNA or gDNA derived from T cells, B-cell-depleted T cells, or PBMCs. The dataset comprised deeply sampled blood TCRbeta repertoires from subjects exposed to, actively infected with, or recovered from COVID-19. The repertoires were released in a freely available public database meant as a resource for research on the immune response to SARS-CoV-2. Samples came from the ongoing ImmuneRACE study (first 160 participants) plus 1,254 subjects from 6 global collaborators. A de-identified subject ID, COVID-19 status, age in years and sex were almost always included in the sample metadata. HLA class I and class II types, where available, came from metadata supplied by the sample provider rather than from assay-based typing.

The immunoSEQ Assay, a bias-controlled multiplex PCR, was used to amplify TCRbeta CDR3 regions from genomic DNA. For the original study's pipeline: Within the assay, amplification of reference gene primers was used to estimate how many nucleated cells each sample contained. To quantify the absolute abundance of each unique TCRbeta CDR3 rearrangement, sequence reads were collapsed and filtered. Productive Simpson clonality was computed per sample as the square root of Simpson's diversity index over productive rearrangements. TCRdb obtained this table from immuneACCESS and retained in-frame rearrangements with V and J assigned. These tables miss some clones; where compared with another copy, unresolved V genes account for less than half of the shortfall, and the remainder is unexplained. From that table come the V and J calls and clone size; the DNA was used to work out D and trimming. This sample comprises roughly 160,000 clones, approximately 86% of them detected only once. The ten largest clones take up less than 5% of the sample.

Another Seattle source contributed samples from volunteer blood donors who had recovered from COVID-19. Whole blood was collected in K2EDTA tubes by collaborating institutions according to the institutions' own protocols. For TCRbeta analysis, collaborators shipped samples in one of three forms: frozen whole blood, isolated PBMCs, or DNA extracted from either of those sample types. Beyond this particular receptor, the publication reports: Clinical and demographic metadata were provided uncurated, with the amount varying by source and participant.

Sample: peripheral blood. The chain links TRBV30 with TRBJ1-5; tentative D gene TRBD1, with 5 bases matching. This TCR came from a woman in her sixties or seventies who had recovered from COVID-19. For the CDR3, the sequence is CAWSSPRGYSQPQHF. The sequenced DNA is TGTGCCTGGAGTTCCCCTCGGGGGTACAGTCAGCCCCAGCATTTT.